Presented here are 3 T cell receptor beta chains from one specimen sequenced in a study of human T cells and chemical hapten exposure. As to time point: pre-sensitization, week 0. Treatment given: therapeutic diphenylcyclopropenone sensitization with weekly scalp DPC. TCRdb re-analysed the RACE reads in MiXCR, keeping a single row per CDR3 protein. This repertoire shows approximately 260,000 distinct CDR3 sequences, over 8% found once; its top ten account for approximately 2.3%. The starting material was whole blood, obtained in connection with sensitization to the hapten diphenylcyclopropenone (DPC). The receptors stem from a woman aged 40 to 55 with alopecia areata. Some clones in this sample may be carry-over from other donors' samples.

Many counts were recorded for this clonotype. The chain joins TRBV7-2 to TRBJ2-3; TRBD2 matches 8 bases. After removal of 1 base from V and 0 bases from J, the junction contained 3 bases not matched to a gene. CDR1 and CDR2 (germline): SGHTA, FQGNSA. The CDR3 contains 16 residues. This CDR3 reads CASSLVSGVSTDTQYF. For the CDR3, the DNA is TGTGCCAGCAGCTTAGTTAGCGGGGTTAGCACAGATACGCAGTATTTT.

The V call is TRBV6-5, the J call TRBJ2-3; D is unresolved. The CDR3 is 13 amino acids. Trimming cost V 0 bases and J 3 bases, with 4 bases left between them. Germline CDR1 and CDR2: MNHEY and SVGAGI. As DNA, the CDR3 is TGTGCCAGCAGTTACTCCACGACAGATACGCAGTATTTT. Protein product: CASSYSTTDTQYF.

There are a few counts of this clonotype. The chain has TRBV5-1 and TRBJ2-7; D unresolved. V shed 0 bases and J shed 2 bases, with 9 bases lying between them. Germline loops: CDR1 SGHRS, CDR2 YFSETQ. The CDR3 covers 14 residues. In DNA form, the CDR3 reads TGCGCCAGCAGCTTGGAACCCGGGCCCTACGAGCAGTACTTC. Its translation is CASSLEPGPYEQYF. Full variable domain (remainder filled in from reference TRBV5-1 and TRBJ2-7): KAGVTQTPRYLIKTRGQQVTLSCSPISGHRSVSWYQQTPGQGLQFLFEYFSETQRNKGNFPGRFSGRQFSNSRSEMNVSTLELGDSALYLCASSLEPGPYEQYFGPGTRLTVT.